The next 11 T cell receptor beta chains were all read from a single sample in a study of CD4 and CD8 cells across lung adenocarcinoma regions. Each CDR3 protein is one row after TCRdb ran MiXCR on the PCR reads. The sample shows about 11,000 distinct CDR3 sequences, roughly 60% of them seen only once. The sequencing input was CD8+ T cells from the margin of a lung tumor. The origin of the receptors is a male donor with lung adenocarcinoma. The CD4 and CD8 labels of this study may be unreliable.

This clonotype was found once. V usage is TRBV6-1 and J usage is TRBJ2-1; D remains ambiguous. The germline gives CDR1 MNHNS, CDR2 SASEGT. Trimming pared 4 bases from V and 5 bases from J, leaving 12 bases between. CDR3 length equals 14 residues. The CDR3 DNA reads TGTGCCAGCAGTGCATCTCAGCGTCACAATGAGCAGTTCTTC. Translated: CASSASQRHNEQFF.

The chain is built from TRBV6-1 and TRBJ2-1; 9 positions match TRBD2. V gave up 5 bases and J gave up 4 bases; unmatched junction bases: 18. The length of the CDR3 is 19 residues. Germline values: CDR1 MNHNS, CDR2 SASEGT. The DNA for the CDR3 is TGTGCCAGCAGTCCCGCCGGGACTTCCCGCGGGGGGGGTTACAATGAGCAGTTCTTC. It is translated as CASSPAGTSRGGGYNEQFF.

This clonotype was seen once. The chain uses TRBV14 and TRBJ2-1, with 9 nucleotides matching TRBD2. The DNA end is a closer match to TRBJ2-7, so the J assignment may be wrong. CDR1 is SGHDN and CDR2 is FVKESK in the germline V gene. The CDR3 loop spans 19 amino acids. This CDR3 reads CASSKHGAGGPLTGREQYF. Here the CDR3 DNA reads TGTGCCAGCAGCAAGCATGGGGCGGGAGGGCCTCTTACGGGGCGAGAGCAGTACTTC.

This clonotype is classed as medium-sized (0.01 to 0.1%). The chain recombines TRBV6-1 with TRBJ2-3; perhaps TRBD1 as D (6 bases). Looked up from germline, CDR1 is MNHNS and CDR2 is SASEGT. The germline V and J ends were trimmed by 7 bases and 2 bases, with 16 bases remaining between them. The CDR3 runs to 15 residues. The CDR3: CASNPGVGDTDTQYF. The CDR3, as DNA: TGTGCCAGCAACCCAGGGGTTGGGGACACAGATACGCAGTATTTT.

The chain links TRBV7-9 to TRBJ2-3; the D gene is possibly TRBD1 (5 bases). Judging by the DNA end, TRBJ2-7 fits better; the J call may be wrong. Germline-derived CDR1 and CDR2 are SEHNR and FQNEAQ (reference sequence). CDR3 length: 13 amino acids. Written as DNA, the CDR3 is TGTGCCAGCAGCCATCCGACAGCTTACGAGCAGTACTTC. This gives the protein CASSHPTAYEQYF.

The rearrangement uses TRBV10-3 and TRBJ2-5, with D perhaps TRBD1 or TRBD2 (7 bases each). The DNA end is more similar to TRBJ2-4, so the J call may be wrong. This CDR3 contains 16 residues. CDR1 and CDR2 from the germline V gene are ENHRY and SYGVKD. CDR3 region: CAISWEGARAQNIQYF. CDR3 nucleotides: TGTGCCATCTCGTGGGAGGGGGCCCGGGCCCAAAACATTCAGTACTTC.

The V gene is TRBV6-1, the J gene TRBJ2-5; D call uncertain. The DNA end favors TRBJ2-7, so the J call may be wrong. This CDR3 has 13 residues. In germline, CDR1 is MNHNS, CDR2 SASEGT. The CDR3 region is CASSENYRYEQYF. The CDR3 nucleotides are TGTGCCAGCAGTGAAAACTACCGCTACGAGCAGTACTTC.

This rearrangement joins TRBV7-9 to TRBJ2-1, with TRBD2 matching over 8 bases. The J segment lost 10 bases and the V segment lost 5 bases, leaving 13 bases of the junction unmatched. The CDR3 length is 15 residues. Germline CDR1 SEHNR, CDR2 FQNEAQ (reference sequence). This CDR3 reads CASSLLSGRAYEQFF. The CDR3 coding sequence is TGTGCCAGCAGCCTACTAAGCGGGAGAGCATACGAGCAGTTCTTC.

This clonotype was seen many times. The chain couples TRBV6-1 to TRBJ2-5; 9 bases match TRBD1. This CDR3 contains 13 residues. Germline V lookup: CDR1 MNHNS, CDR2 SASEGT. J gave up 5 bases and V 9 bases, and 7 bases lay outside the gene matches. CDR3: CARSPGQGETQYF. CDR3 DNA sequence: TGTGCCAGGAGTCCGGGACAGGGCGAGACCCAGTACTTC.

The rearrangement links TRBV6-8 to TRBJ2-5, with 8 bases lining up with TRBD1. Matching the DNA end better, TRBJ2-7 makes the J call doubtful. CDR3 length equals 12 residues. From germline, CDR1 is MNHGY and CDR2 SAAAGT. The CDR3 here is CASVDRAYEQYF. The CDR3 DNA sequence: TGTGCCAGCGTGGACAGGGCATACGAGCAGTACTTC.

Only a few counts were recorded for this clonotype. V and J are TRBV5-1 and TRBJ2-5; a possible D gene is TRBD2 (5 bases). This CDR3 is built from 14 residues. Trimming took 3 bases from V and 2 from J, leaving 11 bases between them. The germline V gene has CDR1 SGHRS and CDR2 YFSETQ. The CDR3 is CASSSGGNQETQYF. The DNA of the CDR3 is TGCGCCAGCAGCTCAGGAGGAAATCAAGAGACCCAGTACTTC.